This TCR beta chain was sequenced for a study of T-cell memory formation after mild COVID-19 (dated by TCRdb to the early 2020s). Turning to the overall study: Most TCR sequence clusters were specific to one of the two donors. Two young, previously healthy adult volunteers made up the cohort, one male and one female. In two donors, T-cell clones that expanded and contracted after mild COVID-19 were tracked by sequencing TCRalpha and TCRbeta repertoires over time. What the research found in general, with its limitations: Whether the second-wave clones peaking on day 37 were SARS-CoV-2 specific was not confirmed. Balanced CD4/CD8 phenotypes were observed for clones contracting from day 15 to 85, whereas a bias towards CD4+ was observed for a second wave of clones expanding from day 15 to 37. The study included only a couple of mild cases, and larger cohorts that include severe cases with pre-infection samples were judged to be necessary. Some responding clones were detected in pre-infection memory, suggesting pre-existing cross-reactive memory T cells joined the SARS-CoV-2 response. Contracting CD4+ clones turned up mainly in the CM and EM memory subsets, whereas EMRA was where CD8+ clones were enriched.

Sequencing used an Illumina NovaSeq 6000. Using 5'RACE with constant-segment primers, TCRalpha and TCRbeta cDNA libraries were constructed, with sample barcodes and unique molecular identifiers added in the process. RNA was extracted from every sample with Trizol reagent. Amplification of the libraries took two PCR steps, and the second step added a second sample barcode plus Illumina TruSeq adapters. Sequencing of libraries was performed on an Illumina NovaSeq with 2 x 150 bp paired-end reads. The published analysis was carried out like this. Demultiplexing of reads and collapsing into UMI-guided consensus sequences were performed with migec v1.2.7. Using mixcr v2.1.11, the UMI consensuses were aligned to TRA and TRB V and J templates and assembled into clonotypes. A clonotype was counted as expanded or contracted only when both edgeR and NoisET called the clonotype significant, with the noise models trained on biological replicates. edgeR calls used a false discovery rate-adjusted p below 0.01 and a log2 fold-change threshold of 1. As an exploratory analysis of dynamics, max-normalized trajectories of the 1000 most abundant clonotypes were examined by PCA with hierarchical clustering. Each responding clone was given a CD4 or CD8 phenotype based on the CD4+ and CD8+ repertoires, which had been sequenced separately. TCRdb took the public reads, trimmed them with fastp at Q25, ran MiXCR for clone calling and kept in-frame beta chains. One record per CDR3 amino acid sequence lists the most common genes and DNA. TCRdb assigned the V and J calls; the authors' analysis was not used. The sample contains around 140,000 distinct CDR3 sequences, about 6% of them found a single time. The biggest ten clones account for about 2% of the sample.

CDR1 and CDR2 are drawn from the germline V gene: LGHNA, YNFKEQ. Relative to germline, V is missing 2 bases and J is missing 5 bases, with 11 bases of the junction outside any gene match. The CDR3 has 16 amino acids, counting the end cysteine and phenylalanine. Only the CDR3 portion is preserved as DNA: 48 bases, with reading frame beginning at the first base. PBMCs were isolated by Ficoll-Paque density gradient centrifugation. This clonotype was observed a few times. It has no known antigen specificity. Base-call qualities are not available, and no considerably larger clone is one nucleotide away. Sequenced input: PBMCs or a T cell subset sorted from them (not recorded which). The rearranged chain carries TRBV4-2 and TRBJ1-1; 7 bases in the middle match TRBD1. The TCR sequence derives from an adult woman who had mild COVID-19 (a few samples of this study predate the infection). The sample titles of this study are shuffled in the database, so cell type and time point are left out; the donor was told from shared clones. The DNA sequence reads TGTGCCAGCAGCCAACCTCCTGACAGGGTTCGAACTGAAGCTTTCTTT. Translated, it reads CASSQPPDRVRTEAFF.